Presented here are 22 T cell receptor beta chains from one specimen sequenced in a study of spatial heterogeneity in lung cancer. TCRdb re-analysed the 5' RACE reads in MiXCR, keeping a single row per CDR3 protein. The table records 40,000 to 45,000 distinct CDR3 sequences, about 6.8% of them present only once. The time point was: sample taken at primary tumor resection. The sample in question was PBMCs, obtained at surgery. The receptors were gathered from a female donor with early-stage non-small cell lung cancer.

In this sample, this clonotype turned up many times. The chain combines TRBV19 with TRBJ2-3; perhaps D is TRBD1 or TRBD2 (5 bases each). The CDR3 loop spans 14 amino acids. Per germline, CDR1 LNHDA and CDR2 SQIVND (reference sequence). The V and J ends lost 1 base and 6 bases respectively, with 11 bases between them. As DNA, the CDR3 is TGTGCCAGTAGTATAGGAGGGACCTCGGATACGCAGTATTTT. Amino acids: CASSIGGTSDTQYF.

This clonotype was observed many times. The chain employs TRBV7-8 and TRBJ2-3, with 8 bases fitting TRBD2. The V gene end was trimmed by 1 base and the J gene end by 3 bases; junction bases not matched to a gene: 6. There are 16 residues in the CDR3. Germline CDR1 is SGHVS and CDR2 is FQNEAQ. CDR3 sequence reads: CASSLGRGGQTDTQYF. The CDR3 region has the DNA TGTGCCAGCAGCTTAGGTCGGGGGGGCCAGACAGATACGCAGTATTTT.

The chain has TRBV5-5 and TRBJ1-2; weak D call: TRBD1 (5 bases). The CDR3 contains 12 residues. The V end lost 2 bases, the J end lost 7 bases, and 9 bases lay between the germline ends. CDR1 and CDR2 (germline): SGHKS, YYEKEE (reference sequence). The CDR3 sequence: CASSFPGGGYTF. As DNA, the CDR3 is TGTGCCAGCAGCTTCCCCGGGGGTGGCTACACCTTC.

This clonotype has only a few counts. The rearrangement links TRBV20-1 to TRBJ2-3; D could derive from TRBD1 or TRBD2 (6 bases each). This CDR3 has 14 amino acids. The germline gives CDR1 DFQATT, CDR2 SNEGSKA (reference sequence). V lost 4 bases to trimming and J lost 5 bases, with 16 bases between them. The CDR3 nucleotides are TGCAGTGCTAAGGCTGGGGGGCCGGGAGATACGCAGTATTTT. It yields the protein CSAKAGGPGDTQYF.

The CDR3 region is CASSLATPSGGQPQHF. The DNA for the CDR3 is TGTGCCAGCAGCTTAGCAACCCCCAGCGGGGGGCAGCCCCAGCATTTT. The V call is TRBV7-8, the J call TRBJ1-5; D may be TRBD1 (5 bases). This CDR3 has 16 residues. The germline V gene encodes CDR1 SGHVS and CDR2 FQNEAQ. V shed 0 bases and J shed 7 bases, with 16 bases lying between them.

The CDR3 protein is CSARPPPVNTGELFF. As DNA, the CDR3 is TGCAGTGCCCGCCCTCCCCCCGTTAACACCGGGGAGCTGTTTTTT. V and J are TRBV20-1 and TRBJ2-2; D is undetermined. Deletions cut 6 bases from V and 2 bases from J, with 16 bases between. Germline-derived CDR1 and CDR2 are DFQATT and SNEGSKA (reference sequence). CDR3 length: 15 amino acids.

This clonotype was seen a handful of times. The genes are TRBV5-6 and TRBJ2-5, with D possibly being TRBD1 (6 bases). Germline loops: CDR1 SGHDT, CDR2 YYEEEE. This CDR3 has 15 amino acids. V was trimmed by 6 bases and J by 4 bases, leaving 19 bases between them. The CDR3 spells CASTPVLGARETQYF. For the CDR3, the DNA is TGTGCCAGCACCCCTGTTCTGGGGGCGCGAGAGACCCAGTACTTC.

This clonotype was detected ten times or more. The chain's CDR3 is CASSQRYEQYF. CDR3 nucleotides: TGTGCCAGCAGCCAGAGGTACGAGCAGTACTTC. The chain has TRBV7-2 and TRBJ2-7; D is unresolved. The CDR3 is made up of 11 amino acids. Germline V lookup: CDR1 SGHTA, CDR2 FQGNSA. Trimming cost V 5 bases and J 4 bases, with 6 bases left between them.

This clonotype was counted between two and nine times. The genes are TRBV28 and TRBJ2-5, with 10 bases identical to TRBD2. The ends lost 6 bases at V and 2 bases at J; junction bases unmatched: 3. Germline CDR1 and CDR2: MDHEN and SYDVKM. The CDR3 contains 14 residues. CDR3 bases: TGTGCCAGCAGACCGGGACTAGCGCAAGAGACCCAGTACTTC. Its protein product is CASRPGLAQETQYF.

In its sample, this clonotype was seen once. CDR3 protein: CASSIPGFKNIQYF. The DNA for the CDR3 is TGTGCCAGTAGTATACCCGGCTTCAAAAACATTCAGTACTTC. This chain uses TRBV19 with TRBJ2-4; no clear D. Germline V lookup: CDR1 LNHDA, CDR2 SQIVND (reference sequence). Trimming removed 2 bases at V and 3 bases at J, with 8 bases between. This CDR3 spans 14 amino acids.

At least ten counts were recorded for this clonotype. The chain uses TRBV5-1 and TRBJ2-7; a possible D gene is TRBD2 (5 bases). The CDR3 sequence is 15 residues long. Per germline, CDR1 SGHRS and CDR2 YFSETQ. V was cut by 0 bases and J by 3 bases, with 13 bases left in between. CDR3 protein: CASSLVTGFYYEQYF. CDR3 DNA sequence: TGCGCCAGCAGCTTGGTCACGGGGTTCTACTACGAGCAGTACTTC.

In its sample, this clonotype was seen many times. J is TRBJ2-3 and V is TRBV20-1, with a possible D match to TRBD2 (6 bases). V lost 5 bases and J 6 bases, leaving 24 bases between the germline ends. CDR1 and CDR2 (germline): DFQATT, SNEGSKA (reference sequence). The CDR3 spans 16 residues. CDR3 in amino acids: CSAGRPGGGLGDTQYF. For the CDR3, the DNA is TGCAGTGCTGGGAGGCCGGGTGGGGGTCTAGGGGATACGCAGTATTTT.

This clonotype was observed at least ten times. CDR3 DNA sequence: TGTGCCAGCAGCTACCGGGACAGATACACAGATACGCAGTATTTT. Translating gives CASSYRDRYTDTQYF. The rearrangement joins TRBV7-8 to TRBJ2-3; 7 bases match TRBD1. V shed 4 bases and J 2 bases; nucleotides not matched to a gene: 6. This CDR3 spans 15 amino acids. The germline CDR1 and CDR2 sequences are SGHVS and FQNEAQ.

This sequence joins TRBV20-1 and TRBJ2-3; D not certain. The CDR3 sequence is 13 residues long. V lost 6 bases and J lost 2, with 12 bases in between. Germline V CDR1 and CDR2: DFQATT, SNEGSKA (reference sequence). The DNA for the CDR3 is TGCAGTGCCCTTAAAGGAGTCACAGATACGCAGTATTTT. Its translation: CSALKGVTDTQYF.

This clonotype was seen at least ten times. The rearrangement uses TRBV11-2 and TRBJ2-3; D is unresolved. This CDR3 region has 13 residues. V lost 5 bases and J lost 2, with 8 bases in between. Germline V CDR1 and CDR2: SGHAT, FQNNGV. CDR3 DNA sequence: TGTGCCAGCAGCCGGCCGGCCACAGATACGCAGTATTTT. Protein: CASSRPATDTQYF.

Ten or more counts support this clonotype. The chain joins TRBV27 to TRBJ2-5, with TRBD1 matching over 7 bases. CDR3 length: 15 amino acids. J gave up 2 bases and V 4 bases, and 7 bases lay outside the gene matches. Germline V gives CDR1 MNHEY, CDR2 SMNVEV (reference sequence). This CDR3 reads CASSSGTALQETQYF. The CDR3 bases are TGTGCCAGCAGTTCCGGGACAGCACTACAAGAGACCCAGTACTTC.

This clonotype has at least ten counts. This sequence joins TRBV5-1 and TRBJ2-5, with no clear D. This CDR3 is built from 13 residues. Germline lookup yields CDR1 SGHRS and CDR2 YFSETQ. V was trimmed by 1 base and J by 5 bases, leaving 9 bases between them. The CDR3 is CASSLSGSETQYF. The CDR3 nucleotides read TGCGCCAGCAGCTTGTCCGGGTCCGAGACCCAGTACTTC.

This chain uses TRBV6-6 with TRBJ2-7, with a weak D call TRBD2 (6 bases). Germline lookup yields CDR1 MNHNY and CDR2 SVGAGI (reference sequence). The CDR3 is 14 amino acids. Trimming left V 6 bases short and J 3 bases short, with 15 bases between. The CDR3 here is CASREGLKVYEQYF. CDR3 bases: TGTGCCAGCAGGGAGGGCCTCAAGGTCTACGAGCAGTACTTC.

This clonotype was seen once. A clone one base away is much larger, so this may be a read error. This chain connects TRBV2 to TRBJ2-3; no clear D. CDR1 and CDR2 (germline): SNHLY, FYNNEI. The CDR3 is made up of 15 amino acids. V was trimmed by 3 bases and J by 4 bases, leaving 14 bases between them. The CDR3, as DNA: TGTGCCAGCAGTGAGGGAACCCAATGGGCAGATACGCAGTATTTT. It is translated as CASSEGTQWADTQYF. The entire variable domain, with the rest obtained from reference TRBV2 and TRBJ2-3, is as follows: EPEVTQTPSHQVTQMGQEVILRCVPISNHLYFYWYRQILGQKVEFLVSFYNNEISEKSEIFDDQFSVERPDGSNFTLKIRSTKLEDSAMYFCASSEGTQWADTQYFGPGTRLTVL.

A few counts support this clonotype. V and J are TRBV18 and TRBJ1-1; TRBD1 is a possible D gene (6 bases). V shed 3 bases and J shed 1 base, with 6 bases lying between them. The CDR3 spans 13 residues. Germline values: CDR1 KGHSH, CDR2 LQKENI. The CDR3 sequence: CASSPGQNTEAFF. CDR3 nucleotides: TGTGCCAGCTCACCGGGACAGAACACTGAAGCTTTCTTT.

This clonotype came up many times. The rearrangement links TRBV29-1 to TRBJ1-4; possibly TRBD1 for D (5 bases). V gave up 5 bases and J gave up 8 bases, with 30 bases separating them. CDR3 length equals 18 residues. Germline assignment: CDR1 SQVTM and CDR2 ANQGSEA. CDR3 nucleotides: TGCAGCGTTTCCGTGGCGTTCGGGGGTTCAGGTTCTAGAGAAAAACTGTTTTTT. Translated, it gives CSVSVAFGGSGSREKLFF.

This chain uses TRBV5-1 with TRBJ2-1; D might be TRBD1 (6 bases). CDR1 is SGHRS, CDR2 YFSETQ, per germline. The CDR3 totals 15 residues. The V end was cut by 4 bases, the J end by 6 bases, with 17 bases between. The CDR3 DNA sequence: TGCGCCAGCAGCGGAACAGGGATGGTCTCCAATGAGCAGTTCTTC. Translation: CASSGTGMVSNEQFF.